These 26 T cell receptor beta chains were sequenced from one sample in a study of post-analysis software for immune sequencing data. For these TCRs, the target antigens are not known. Tagging with unique molecular identifiers was a feature of the TCR beta cDNA libraries. TCRdb recomputed calls from the PCR reads with MiXCR, one row per CDR3 protein. This table has 500,000 to 600,000 distinct CDR3 sequences, 44% appearing once. Findings and limits, study-wide: Patients showed TRBV5-6, TRBV5-1 and TRBV20-1 among five TRBV segments more frequent than in controls.

Source material: blood. Receptors were obtained from a girl between 5 and 17 years old with multiple sclerosis.

The chain joins TRBV5-1 to TRBJ2-1, with 15 bases fitting TRBD2. The CDR3 runs 18 residues. Per germline, CDR1 SGHRS and CDR2 YFSETQ. The V and J ends lost 4 bases and 12 bases, in that order; junction bases with no gene match: 17. The CDR3 DNA reads as TGCGCCAGCAGCCCGATACGGACTAGCGGGAGGGCTGTTTCCACGCAGTTCTTC. Protein sequence: CASSPIRTSGRAVSTQFF.

This clonotype was counted between two and nine times. The rearrangement uses TRBV5-5 and TRBJ2-1; TRBD2 matches 10 bases. The V and J ends lost 0 bases and 3 bases, in that order; junction bases with no gene match: 3. Germline V lookup: CDR1 SGHKS, CDR2 YYEKEE (reference sequence). This CDR3 region has 16 residues. CDR3 sequence (DNA): TGTGCCAGCAGCTTGGATTGGACTAGCGGCTACAATGAGCAGTTCTTC. This encodes CASSLDWTSGYNEQFF.

The sample holds a few counts of this clonotype. The chain links TRBV12-3 or TRBV12-4 to TRBJ2-3, with D possibly matching TRBD1 (6 bases). V lost 5 bases to trimming and J lost 3 bases, with 15 bases between them. The CDR3 length is 15 residues. The CDR3 coding sequence is TGTGCCAGCAGTACCGGGACACTCGGGACAGATACGCAGTATTTT. The encoded protein is CASSTGTLGTDTQYF.

The rearrangement joins TRBV4-1 to TRBJ1-1; 7 nucleotides align to TRBD1. Trimming took 3 bases from V and 5 from J; bases not matched to a gene: 6. The CDR3 extends over 14 amino acids. The V gene's germline CDR1 is MGHRA and CDR2 YSYEKL. This CDR3 is CASSHSAGGTEAFF. CDR3 bases: TGCGCCAGCAGCCATAGCGCAGGGGGTACTGAAGCTTTCTTT.

The chain uses TRBV7-2 and TRBJ2-1; D remains ambiguous. Trimming pared 3 bases from V and 0 bases from J, leaving 9 bases between. The CDR3 loop spans 15 amino acids. Germline V gives CDR1 SGHTA, CDR2 FQGNSA. The DNA for the CDR3 is TGTGCCAGCAGCTTTTCCGCGAGCTCCTACAATGAGCAGTTCTTC. Its translation is CASSFSASSYNEQFF.

V is TRBV5-1 and J is TRBJ1-2; maybe TRBD1 (5 bases). V gave up 5 bases and J gave up 3 bases, with 20 bases separating them. The CDR3 is made up of 16 amino acids. Germline V gene lookup returns CDR1 SGHRS and CDR2 YFSETQ. In nucleotides, the CDR3 is TGCGCCAGCAGGCAGGACTCCACCTTAGGGGACTATGGCTACACCTTC. It yields the protein CASRQDSTLGDYGYTF.

This clonotype has only a few counts. The genes are TRBV5-1 and TRBJ2-1; 10 bases fit TRBD2. After removal of 2 bases from V and 0 bases from J, the junction contained 2 bases not matched to a gene. This CDR3 is built from 16 residues. Germline V lookup: CDR1 SGHRS, CDR2 YFSETQ. CDR3 coding DNA: TGCGCCAGCAGCTTCGCTAGCGGGAGCTCCTACAATGAGCAGTTCTTC. Translation gives CASSFASGSSYNEQFF.

In this sample, this clonotype turned up once. The chain uses TRBV6-1 and TRBJ1-1, with TRBD1 identical over 8 bases. Per germline, CDR1 MNHNS and CDR2 SASEGT. J was trimmed by 4 bases and V by 3 bases; bases with no gene match: 13. The CDR3 runs to 17 residues. The CDR3 nucleotides read TGTGCCAGCAGTGAGGAGACAGGGGTGAGGGGTGGCACTGAAGCTTTCTTT. As protein: CASSEETGVRGGTEAFF.

The CDR3 sequence: CASRNLAGVSDTQYF. Here the CDR3 DNA reads TGCGCCAGCAGGAATCTAGCGGGAGTATCAGATACGCAGTATTTT. The J gene is TRBJ2-3, the V gene TRBV5-1; 10 positions agree with TRBD2. Unmatched junction bases numbered 7, after V lost 5 bases and J lost 4 bases. This CDR3 spans 15 amino acids. The germline gives CDR1 SGHRS, CDR2 YFSETQ.

Comments on this clonotype: The junction and the germline gene differ at one end; a read error may be behind it. CDR3 DNA sequence: TGTGCCAGCAGCTTTGGACAGGCTGGGGCCAACGTCCGGACTTTC. This gives the protein CASSFGQAGANVRTF. V is TRBV7-2 and J is TRBJ2-6, with 7 bases that match TRBD1. CDR1 SGHTA and CDR2 FQGNSA come from the germline V gene. This CDR3 has 15 amino acids.

The sample holds a few counts of this clonotype. The chain links TRBV20-1 to TRBJ2-1, with 8 bases matching TRBD2. V lost 6 bases to trimming and J lost 0 bases; unmatched junction nucleotides: 7. The CDR3 contains 15 residues. The germline CDR1 and CDR2 sequences are DFQATT and SNEGSKA (reference sequence). CDR3 sequence reads: CSATESGSSYNEQFF. The CDR3 nucleotides read TGCAGTGCCACAGAGAGCGGGAGCTCCTACAATGAGCAGTTCTTC.

The chain recombines TRBV7-6 with TRBJ2-2; no clear D gene. Looked up from germline, CDR1 is SGHVS and CDR2 is FNYEAQ. Trimming cost V 6 bases and J 6 bases, with 17 bases left between them. The CDR3 is 15 amino acids. CDR3 coding DNA: TGTGCCAGCAGATATGCCGGCCCAGAGGCCGGGGAGCTGTTTTTT. It yields the protein CASRYAGPEAGELFF. Variable domain in full (rest from reference TRBV7-6 and TRBJ2-2): GAGVSQSPRYKVTKRGQDVALRCDPISGHVSLYWYRQALGQGPEFLTYFNYEAQQDKSGLPNDRFSAERPEGSISTLTIQRTEQRDSAMYRCASRYAGPEAGELFFGEGSRLTVL.

A few counts support this clonotype. J is TRBJ2-7 and V is TRBV27; D is perhaps TRBD1 (6 bases). Germline loops: CDR1 MNHEY, CDR2 SMNVEV (reference sequence). V gave up 2 bases and J gave up 5 bases, with 16 bases separating them. The CDR3 runs to 15 residues. Written as DNA, the CDR3 is TGTGCCAGCAGTTTAATCGCAGGGGCACCTCACGAGCAGTACTTC. This translates into CASSLIAGAPHEQYF.

The V call is TRBV5-4, the J call TRBJ2-1; the D gene is possibly TRBD2 (5 bases). This CDR3 spans 19 amino acids. Trimming took 7 bases from V and 0 from J, leaving 26 bases between them. Germline-derived CDR1 and CDR2 are SGHNT and YYREEE (reference sequence). The CDR3, as DNA: TGTGCCAGCTCCTCCCTTAAAGGCCTCGGGGTTAGCTCCTACAATGAGCAGTTCTTC. Protein: CASSSLKGLGVSSYNEQFF.

The rearrangement links TRBV7-9 to TRBJ2-3; D may match TRBD1 or TRBD2 (5 bases each). Germline CDR1 SEHNR, CDR2 FQNEAQ (reference sequence). V dropped 5 bases and J dropped 0 bases, with 12 bases sitting between them. The CDR3 spans 15 residues. The CDR3 here is CASSVGTHSTDTQYF. CDR3 nucleotide sequence: TGTGCCAGCAGCGTAGGGACCCATAGCACAGATACGCAGTATTTT.

V usage is TRBV9 and J usage is TRBJ2-1, with 9 nucleotides matching TRBD2. Germline V gives CDR1 SGDLS, CDR2 YYNGEE. V gave up 2 bases and J gave up 6 bases; unmatched junction bases: 15. The CDR3 loop spans 18 amino acids. CDR3 bases: TGTGCCAGCAGCGTGAGGCTAGCGGGGATCCCATTCTCCAATGAGCAGTTCTTC. Its translation is CASSVRLAGIPFSNEQFF.

This rearrangement joins TRBV7-8 to TRBJ2-5; 9 bases align to TRBD2. Germline CDR1 is SGHVS and CDR2 is FQNEAQ. V lost 10 bases and J lost 1; bases outside the gene matches: 13. The CDR3 extends over 16 amino acids. For the CDR3, the DNA is TGTGCCACCGGGGCCGGACTAGCGACGATCCAAGAGACCCAGTACTTC. It yields the protein CATGAGLATIQETQYF. Full variable domain (rest looked up from reference TRBV7-8 and TRBJ2-5): GAGVSQSPRYKVAKRGQDVALRCDPISGHVSLFWYQQALGQGPEFLTYFQNEAQLDKSGLPSDRFFAERPEGSVSTLKIQRTQQEDSAVYLCATGAGLATIQETQYFGPGTRLLVL.

This clonotype has ten or more counts. The chain has TRBV29-1 and TRBJ2-5, with D perhaps TRBD2 (5 bases). The germline V gene encodes CDR1 SQVTM and CDR2 ANQGSEA. The CDR3 has 11 residues. V dropped 7 bases and J dropped 5 bases, with 11 bases sitting between them. The CDR3 DNA follows: TGCAGCGCAACCCCGGGGGAGACCCAGTACTTC. This sequence encodes CSATPGETQYF. The whole variable domain, filled in from reference TRBV29-1 and TRBJ2-5, reads SAVISQKPSRDICQRGTSLTIQCQVDSQVTMMFWYRQQPGQSLTLIATANQGSEATYESGFVIDKFPISRPNLTFSTLTVSNMSPEDSSIYLCSATPGETQYFGPGTRLLVL.

The genes are TRBV10-3 and TRBJ2-1; 14 nucleotides align to TRBD2. V lost 4 bases and J lost 5; bases outside the gene matches: 4. The CDR3 extends over 16 amino acids. Germline CDR1 ENHRY, CDR2 SYGVKD. The CDR3 coding sequence is TGTGCCATCAGTGGGGGACTAGCGGGAGCGGACAATGAGCAGTTCTTC. Protein: CAISGGLAGADNEQFF.

V is TRBV12-3 or TRBV12-4 and J is TRBJ2-3, with 7 bases that match TRBD1. The CDR3 runs to 14 residues. V was pared by 10 bases and J by 2 bases, with 9 bases of the junction left unmatched. CDR3 in DNA: TGTGCCATTCAACACAGGGGTATCACAGATACGCAGTATTTT. Its protein product is CAIQHRGITDTQYF.

This chain connects TRBV5-1 to TRBJ2-3; unclear D gene. The germline V gene encodes CDR1 SGHRS and CDR2 YFSETQ. Trimming shortened V by 0 bases and J by 0 bases, and 8 bases separated the two germline ends. This CDR3 region has 15 residues. The CDR3 DNA sequence: TGCGCCAGCAGCTTGGGGATCAGGAGCACAGATACGCAGTATTTT. Translated, it gives CASSLGIRSTDTQYF.

J is TRBJ2-3 and V is TRBV10-3; 8 bases are a match to TRBD2. This CDR3 region has 17 residues. The V gene's germline CDR1 is ENHRY and CDR2 SYGVKD. The J segment lost 0 bases and the V segment lost 10 bases, leaving 15 bases of the junction unmatched. Here the CDR3 reads CATMGRRTSLSTDTQYF. CDR3 DNA sequence: TGTGCCACCATGGGACGAAGGACTAGCCTGAGCACAGATACGCAGTATTTT.

The chain is built from TRBV12-3 or TRBV12-4 and TRBJ1-1; 7 bases agree with TRBD1. With 5 bases clipped from V and 6 bases from J, the junction kept 6 bases outside the gene matches. This CDR3 has 13 amino acids. The CDR3 sequence: CASSHDRDAEAFF. The CDR3 nucleotides read TGTGCCAGCAGTCATGACAGGGACGCTGAAGCTTTCTTT.

There are a few counts of this clonotype. This chain joins TRBV5-8 and TRBJ2-7; D unresolved. There are 16 residues in the CDR3. Germline CDR1 is SGHTS and CDR2 is YDEGEE. With 1 base removed from V and 0 bases from J, the gap between germline ends came to 14 bases. CDR3 sequence reads: CASSLPGFLTSYEQYF. The CDR3 DNA follows: TGTGCCAGCAGCTTGCCCGGATTCCTAACCTCCTACGAGCAGTACTTC.

This clonotype was recorded at least ten times. J is TRBJ2-7 and V is TRBV5-1, with 8 positions matching TRBD1. V lost 0 bases, J lost 6 bases, and 2 bases stayed unmatched. The CDR3 has 13 residues. Germline V gene sequence: CDR1 SGHRS, CDR2 YFSETQ. The CDR3 loop reads CASSLGQGSEQYF. CDR3 in DNA: TGCGCCAGCAGCTTGGGACAGGGGAGCGAGCAGTACTTC.

This clonotype was observed a few times. CDR3 sequence: CASSLGLRGGANEQFF. The CDR3 DNA reads TGTGCCAGCAGTCTCGGACTCCGCGGGGGGGCAAATGAGCAGTTCTTC. The chain carries TRBV6-2 or TRBV6-3 and TRBJ2-1; 9 nucleotides agree with TRBD2. V was pared by 5 bases and J by 7 bases, with 12 bases of the junction left unmatched. The germline V gene has CDR1 MNHEY and CDR2 SVGEGT. The CDR3 is 16 residues long.